The 4 T cell receptor beta chains below were found in one sample sequenced in a study of CD8+ T cells in alopecia areata. The treatment is: oral pan-JAK inhibitor, 5-10 mg twice daily. Following extraction, RNA underwent reverse transcription to cDNA, which served as the sequencing template. Profiled with immunoSEQ multiplex PCR; TCRdb holds only in-frame clones, not every one. Altogether about 210,000 clones are present, less than 50% being singletons, with the ten largest covering about 2.6%. Sequences were derived from CD4+ T cells sorted from blood, sampled at approximately week 36, from a patient treated with tofacitinib. The source is a human donor with alopecia areata.

There are a few counts of this clone. The J gene is TRBJ2-5, the V gene TRBV29-1, with 8 bases that match TRBD1. The length of the CDR3 is 16 residues. From germline, CDR1 is SQVTM and CDR2 ANQGSEA. V lost 1 base, J lost 4 bases, and 11 bases stayed unmatched. The CDR3 reads CSVEGGQGARGETQYF. DNA of the CDR3: TGCAGCGTTGAAGGAGGCCAGGGGGCCCGGGGAGAGACCCAGTACTTC.

Only a few counts were recorded for this clone. This rearrangement joins TRBV15 to TRBJ2-7, with 13 bases fitting TRBD2. This CDR3 comprises 15 residues. The germline V gene encodes CDR1 LNHNV and CDR2 YYDKDF (reference sequence). After removal of 3 bases from V and 2 bases from J, the junction contained 1 base not matched to a gene. The CDR3 here is CATSRGTSGTYEQYF. The CDR3 bases are TGTGCCACCAGCAGGGGGACTAGCGGGACCTACGAGCAGTACTTC. Full variable domain (remainder filled in from reference TRBV15 and TRBJ2-7): DAMVIQNPRYQVTQFGKPVTLSCSQTLNHNVMYWYQQKSSQAPKLLFHYYDKDFNNEADTPDNFQSRRPNTSFCFLDIRSPGLGDTAMYLCATSRGTSGTYEQYFGPGTRLTVT.

The sample holds many counts of this clone. This rearrangement joins TRBV28 to TRBJ2-4, with 7 bases identical to TRBD1. The CDR3 is 14 residues long. From germline, CDR1 is MDHEN and CDR2 SYDVKM. Losses at the gene ends were 4 bases for V and 8 bases for J; bases not matched to a gene: 8. The chain's CDR3 is CASSSRLTGDIQYF. The DNA of the CDR3 is TGTGCCAGCAGTTCCCGTCTTACAGGGGACATTCAGTACTTC.

The chain carries TRBV29-1 and TRBJ2-1, with a possible D match to TRBD2 (6 bases). The CDR3 sequence is 13 residues long. The V end lost 1 base, the J end lost 6 bases, and 10 bases lay between the germline ends. CDR1 and CDR2 (germline): SQVTM, ANQGSEA. The CDR3 loop is CSVEVTRSNEQFF. DNA for the CDR3: TGCAGCGTTGAAGTGACTAGGAGCAATGAGCAGTTCTTC.